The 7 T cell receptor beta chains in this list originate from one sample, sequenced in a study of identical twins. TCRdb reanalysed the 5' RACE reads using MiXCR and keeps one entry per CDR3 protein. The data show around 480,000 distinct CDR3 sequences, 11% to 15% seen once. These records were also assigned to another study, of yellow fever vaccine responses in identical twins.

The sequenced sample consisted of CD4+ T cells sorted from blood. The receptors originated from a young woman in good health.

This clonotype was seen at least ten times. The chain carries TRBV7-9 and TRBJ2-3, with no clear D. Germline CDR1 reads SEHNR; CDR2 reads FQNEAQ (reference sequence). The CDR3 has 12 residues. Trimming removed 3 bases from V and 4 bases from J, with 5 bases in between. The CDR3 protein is CASSFRPDTQYF. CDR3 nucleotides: TGTGCCAGCAGCTTTCGTCCAGATACGCAGTATTTT.

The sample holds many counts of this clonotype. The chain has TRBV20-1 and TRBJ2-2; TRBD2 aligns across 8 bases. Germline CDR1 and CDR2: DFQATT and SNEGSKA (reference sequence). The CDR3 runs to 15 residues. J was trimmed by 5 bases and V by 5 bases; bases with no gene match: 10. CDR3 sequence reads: CSARDAGGLTGELFF. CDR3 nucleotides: TGCAGTGCTCGCGACGCGGGGGGCCTGACCGGGGAGCTGTTTTTT.

The CDR3 here is CASSVGTGVLQPQHF. The CDR3 DNA is TGTGCCAGTAGTGTCGGGACAGGGGTTCTTCAGCCCCAGCATTTT. The chain links TRBV19 to TRBJ1-5, with TRBD1 matching over 10 bases. The CDR3 is 15 amino acids. Trimming at V came to 5 bases and at J to 6 bases, leaving 7 bases not matched to a gene. Germline V CDR1 and CDR2: LNHDA, SQIVND (reference sequence).

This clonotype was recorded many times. Here the CDR3 DNA reads TGTGCCACCAGTGATGTGCCCCCAGCGGCCTCCTACAATGAGCAGTTCTTC. Protein: CATSDVPPAASYNEQFF. The V call is TRBV24-1, the J call TRBJ2-1; the D gene is possibly TRBD2 (5 bases). Germline loops: CDR1 KGHDR, CDR2 SFDVKD. This CDR3 region has 17 residues. Trimming stripped 3 bases from V and 0 bases from J, with 14 bases between.

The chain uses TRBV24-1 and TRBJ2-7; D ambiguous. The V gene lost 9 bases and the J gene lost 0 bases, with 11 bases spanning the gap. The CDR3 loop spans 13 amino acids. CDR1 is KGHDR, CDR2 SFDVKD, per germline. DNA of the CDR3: TGTGCCACCGGGGATACGGACTCCTACGAGCAGTACTTC. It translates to CATGDTDSYEQYF.

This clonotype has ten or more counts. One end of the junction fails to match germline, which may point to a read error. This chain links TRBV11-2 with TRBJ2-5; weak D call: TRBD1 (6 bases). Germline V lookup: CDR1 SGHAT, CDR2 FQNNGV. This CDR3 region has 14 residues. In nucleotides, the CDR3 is TGTGCCAGCAGCCTAGATGGCAGGGGAGAGACCCAGTACTTC. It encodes CASSLDGRGETQYF.

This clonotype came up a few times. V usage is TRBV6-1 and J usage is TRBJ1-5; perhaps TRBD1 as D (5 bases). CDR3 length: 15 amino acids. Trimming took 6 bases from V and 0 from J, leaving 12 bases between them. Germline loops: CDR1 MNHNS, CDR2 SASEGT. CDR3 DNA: TGTGCCAGCAGAGAGACAGAACGTAGCAATCAGCCCCAGCATTTT. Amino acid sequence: CASRETERSNQPQHF.